Listed below are T cell receptor beta chains from one sample, sequenced in a study of shared clonotypes between healthy human individuals. Here immunoSEQ multiplex PCR was the method, and the copy in TCRdb shows in-frame clones only, minus some. Among hundreds of thousands of clones, just over 90% were seen once, and the ten largest hold approximately 25%. The specimen sequenced was naive CD8+ T cells sorted from blood. These TCRs come from a man between 25 and 39 years old in good health. Both conserved end residues are trimmed from each CDR3.

J gene | V gene | CDR3 protein
TRBJ2-7 | TRBV7-6 | ASSLLAPTYEQY
TRBJ2-1 | TRBV28 | ASEEGQGRYNEQF
TRBJ2-1 | TRBV4-1 | ASSQVSSSYNEQF
TRBJ1-4 | TRBV5-5 | ASSFQAAHRFNEKLF
TRBJ2-3 | TRBV4-1 | ASSQVPGPSGETDTQY
TRBJ2-5 | TRBV28 | ASSPRTEDAQY
TRBJ2-1 | TRBV7-9 | ASSFLLAETTDNEQF
TRBJ2-7 | TRBV28 | ASSLHAGTYYEQY
TRBJ2-7 | TRBV4-1 | ASSRPGQSYEQY
TRBJ2-2 | TRBV11-2 | ASSFNTYQRTANTGELF
TRBJ2-3 | TRBV4-1 | ASSQEPLGGSTDTQY
TRBJ2-2 | TRBV4-3 | ASSRGGRDNTGELF
TRBJ2-7 | TRBV2 | ASSEPGRTGDYEQY
TRBJ2-7 | TRBV11-2 | ASRKGLTGGFYEQY
TRBJ1-3 | TRBV7-9 | ASKIGGSGNTIY
TRBJ2-1 | TRBV9 | ASSEGTSGRNVYNEQF
TRBJ2-3 | TRBV2 | ASSEALLAESTDTQY
TRBJ1-2 | TRBV7-9 | ASSLVPGQGDYGYT
TRBJ2-1 | TRBV28 | ASSLLEIDNEQF
TRBJ2-1 | TRBV7-6 | ASSLDSRGGNEQF
TRBJ2-7 | TRBV10-3 | AISEPGGRPYEQY
TRBJ2-1 | TRBV5-5 | ASSSMAGEDEQF
TRBJ2-1 | TRBV27 | ASSLAPNNEQF
TRBJ2-3 | TRBV11-2 | ASSSTGWAPSTDTQY
TRBJ1-4 | TRBV10-2 | ASSGSTGGINEKLF
TRBJ2-3 | TRBV27 | ASRIYEPDTQY
TRBJ1-2 | TRBV5-5 | ASSATLGQGAMISYGYT
TRBJ2-7 | TRBV5-8 | ASSLETGSYEQY
TRBJ2-7 | TRBV6-5 | ASSYGAGNYEQY
TRBJ2-1 | TRBV6-5 | ASRGVNEQF
TRBJ2-7 | TRBV27 | ASSLGGPPYEQY
TRBJ2-3 | TRBV9 | ASSVGDLGGDTQY
TRBJ2-6 | TRBV10-3 | AISRDSGANVLT
TRBJ2-7 | TRBV7-2 | ASSWGQAEQY
TRBJ2-1 | TRBV7-9 | ASSFRTVSSYNEQF
TRBJ2-3 | TRBV9 | ASSVGGDTQY
TRBJ2-1 | TRBV19 | ASRPDGSSYNEQF
TRBJ1-5 | TRBV28 | ASNLESNQPQH
TRBJ1-1 | TRBV11-2 | ASRYGTGEFEAF
TRBJ2-6 | TRBV2 | ASSWGQGIAGPSGANVLT
TRBJ1-5 | TRBV7-9 | ASSLVGGGNQPQH
TRBJ2-2 | TRBV27 | ASSLSFGNTGELF
TRBJ1-1 | TRBV6-6 | ASSPGLGSNTEAF
TRBJ1-3 | TRBV2 | ASRGLESSSGNTIY
TRBJ2-2 | TRBV5-1 | ASSPANTGELF
TRBJ2-2 | TRBV5-1 | ASSLDNTGELF
TRBJ2-7 | TRBV7-9 | ASSLNSDEQY
TRBJ2-3 | TRBV28 | ASSFVGAPADPTDTQY
TRBJ2-7 | TRBV28 | ASSSPLAGDSYEQY
TRBJ2-1 | TRBV7-3 | ASSALGAGVSHEQF
TRBJ2-7 | TRBV7-9 | ASSLRGPAYEQY
TRBJ1-2 | TRBV13 | ASSLGQGAIRYGYT
TRBJ2-7 | TRBV5-1 | ASSLEGQGAEEQY
TRBJ2-5 | TRBV5-1 | ASSLRGWETQY
TRBJ2-2 | TRBV9 | ASSPPGTGELF
TRBJ2-1 | TRBV27 | ASTGTIANEQF
TRBJ2-7 | TRBV7-2 | ASSLKLGGLTYEQY